This T cell receptor (beta chain) came from a study of shared clonotypes between healthy human individuals. Points from the study as a whole: Represented genetic and exposure-history diversity was restricted by having few donors. Clonotype sharing across several donors was observed for 4% to 5.5% of naive CD4 clonotypes.

The assay was immunoSEQ multiplex PCR, and TCRdb's table has in-frame clones only and misses some. The sample consists of a few million clones, roughly nine tenths of them appearing once. The CDR3 is 15 amino acids. The germline CDR1 and CDR2 sequences are ENHRY and SYGVKD. Deletions cut 0 bases from V and 3 bases from J, with 8 bases between. Adult Caucasians living in Nashville, Tennessee made up all of the donors. Negatively enriched CD4+ T cells were divided by CD45RA into naive and memory. Of note for this clone: The antigen is unknown.

The sequenced material came from naive CD4+ T cells sorted from blood. Subset reported: CD45RA+ positively selected. V gene TRBV10-3 combines with J gene TRBJ1-4; no definite D call. This TCR derives from a man in his late teens or twenties in good health. The CDR3 loop reads CAISESKGANEKLFF. CDR3 bases: TGTGCCATCAGTGAGTCGAAGGGTGCTAATGAAAAACTGTTTTTT.